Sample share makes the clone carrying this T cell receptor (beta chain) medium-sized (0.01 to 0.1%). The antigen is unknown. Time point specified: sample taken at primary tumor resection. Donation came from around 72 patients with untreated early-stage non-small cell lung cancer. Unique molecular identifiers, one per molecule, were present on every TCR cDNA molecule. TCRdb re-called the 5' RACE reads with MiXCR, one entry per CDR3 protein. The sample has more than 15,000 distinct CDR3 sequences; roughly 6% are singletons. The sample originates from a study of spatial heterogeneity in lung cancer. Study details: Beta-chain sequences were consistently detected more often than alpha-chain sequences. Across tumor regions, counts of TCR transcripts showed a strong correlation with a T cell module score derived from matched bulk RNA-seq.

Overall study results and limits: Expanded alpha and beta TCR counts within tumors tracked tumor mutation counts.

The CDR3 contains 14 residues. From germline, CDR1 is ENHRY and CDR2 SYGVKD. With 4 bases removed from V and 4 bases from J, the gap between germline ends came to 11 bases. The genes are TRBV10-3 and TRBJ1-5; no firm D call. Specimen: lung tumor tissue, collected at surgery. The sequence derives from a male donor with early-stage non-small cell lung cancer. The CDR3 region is CAISGAGANQPQHF. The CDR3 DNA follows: TGTGCCATCAGTGGAGCGGGCGCTAATCAGCCCCAGCATTTT.